This T cell receptor beta chain appears in the sequencing data of a study of cytomegalovirus exposure and HLA in healthy donors. Study-wide results and limits: Some TCR beta chains (about 170 of them) were listed as cytomegalovirus-associated.

Clones were read by immunoSEQ multiplex PCR, and TCRdb kept only the in-frame ones, dropping some. This sample has 200,000 to 250,000 clones, with more than 75% found just once. Concerning this clone itself: Its target is not known.

Germline CDR1 reads PRHDT; CDR2 reads FYEKMQ (reference sequence). This CDR3 has 16 amino acids. V shed 5 bases, J shed 4 bases, and the junction held 11 bases outside the gene matches. This chain uses TRBV13 with TRBJ2-7; TRBD2 matches at 10 bases. The clonotype comes from a woman under 30 in good health and CMV-seropositive. The sample consisted of PBMCs. CDR3 in DNA: TGTGCCAGCAGCACCCGGACTAGCGGCGGGGTGTACGAGCAGTACTTC. Translation gives CASSTRTSGGVYEQYF.